The 20 T cell receptor beta chains listed next were all sequenced from one sample in a study of T cells after yellow fever vaccination. TCRdb reanalysed the 5' RACE reads using MiXCR and keeps one entry per CDR3 protein. The sample has around 600,000 distinct CDR3 sequences; over 9% are singletons. The sample in question was PBMCs, obtained on the day of the yellow fever booster vaccination. These receptor sequences come from a man aged 30-40 years who received the YFV17D yellow fever vaccine.

The chain employs TRBV20-1 and TRBJ2-5, with 7 nucleotides matching TRBD2. The CDR3 is 11 residues long. Trimming at V came to 3 bases and at J to 14 bases, leaving 9 bases not matched to a gene. Germline V gene sequence: CDR1 DFQATT, CDR2 SNEGSKA (reference sequence). CDR3: CSASTSSGTYF. The CDR3, as DNA: TGCAGTGCTAGCACATCCAGCGGGACCTACTTC.

This clonotype was seen only a few times. V gene TRBV11-2 combines with J gene TRBJ2-4; perhaps TRBD1 as D (6 bases). Germline V lookup: CDR1 SGHAT, CDR2 FQNNGV. The length of the CDR3 is 17 residues. Trimming removed 5 bases from V and 3 bases from J, with 20 bases in between. CDR3 DNA: TGTGCCAGCAGCCACCAGGGGAGCAGGGGAAGCAAAAACATTCAGTACTTC. As protein: CASSHQGSRGSKNIQYF.

This clonotype was counted a few times. The rearrangement uses TRBV4-3 and TRBJ2-1, with 8 bases fitting TRBD1. V gave up 1 base and J gave up 5 bases; unmatched junction bases: 19. Germline CDR1 and CDR2: LGHNA and YSLEER. The CDR3 covers 20 residues. This chain's CDR3 is CASSQALPPFQGARHNEQFF. The CDR3, as DNA: TGCGCCAGCAGCCAAGCCCTCCCACCGTTTCAGGGGGCAAGGCACAATGAGCAGTTCTTC.

This clonotype has only a few counts. The chain carries TRBV7-2 and TRBJ1-2; D unresolved. The CDR3 totals 13 residues. Deletions cut 1 base from V and 4 bases from J, with 7 bases between. Germline values: CDR1 SGHTA, CDR2 FQGNSA. The CDR3 bases are TGTGCCAGCAGCTTAGAAAGTGCCTATGGCTACACCTTC. Translating gives CASSLESAYGYTF. Based on the CDR3 plus reference TRBV7-2 and TRBJ1-2, the full variable domain is GAGVSQSPSNKVTEKGKDVELRCDPISGHTALYWYRQSLGQGLEFLIYFQGNSAPDKSGLPSDRFSAERTGGSVSTLTIQRTQQEDSAVYLCASSLESAYGYTFGSGTRLTVV.

This clonotype has ten or more counts. This chain joins TRBV12-3 or TRBV12-4 and TRBJ2-7; 8 bases map to TRBD1. CDR3 length: 12 amino acids. V dropped 6 bases and J dropped 6; count of bases not matched to a gene: 4. CDR3 bases: TGTGCCAGCAGCTTTACAGGGGGCGAGCAGTACTTC. Protein sequence: CASSFTGGEQYF.

The J gene is TRBJ2-1, the V gene TRBV19; 9 bases are shared with TRBD2. CDR1 and CDR2 (germline): LNHDA, SQIVND (reference sequence). Losses at the gene ends were 1 base for V and 6 bases for J; bases not matched to a gene: 7. The CDR3 extends over 16 amino acids. The CDR3 sequence: CASSIAAGGPSNEQFF. For the CDR3, the DNA is TGTGCCAGTAGTATAGCGGCGGGAGGGCCGAGCAATGAGCAGTTCTTC.

This clonotype was counted between two and nine times. The chain couples TRBV24-1 to TRBJ1-1, with TRBD1 matching 9 bases. The germline CDR1 and CDR2 sequences are KGHDR and SFDVKD. The CDR3 loop spans 15 amino acids. V lost 4 bases, J lost 4 bases, and 6 bases stayed unmatched. The CDR3 reads CATSDSRQGGTEAFF. DNA of the CDR3: TGTGCCACCAGTGACTCTAGACAGGGGGGCACTGAAGCTTTCTTT.

The V and J genes are TRBV5-5 and TRBJ2-1; D possibly corresponds to TRBD2 (6 bases). Germline V gene data show CDR1 as SGHKS and CDR2 as YYEKEE (reference sequence). With 2 bases removed from V and 10 bases from J, the gap between germline ends came to 13 bases. This CDR3 has 13 residues. Here the CDR3 reads CASSLSSEGEQFF. DNA for the CDR3: TGTGCCAGCAGCTTATCCTCGGAGGGGGAGCAGTTCTTC. The full variable domain, with the rest looked up from reference TRBV5-5 and TRBJ2-1, is DAGVTQSPTHLIKTRGQQVTLRCSPISGHKSVSWYQQVLGQGPQFIFQYYEKEERGRGNFPDRFSARQFPNYSSELNVNALLLGDSALYLCASSLSSEGEQFFGPGTRLTVL.

Only a few counts were recorded for this clonotype. The chain combines TRBV5-1 with TRBJ2-1; D possibly corresponds to TRBD1 (7 bases). There are 19 residues in the CDR3. V lost 4 bases and J 0 bases, leaving 23 bases between the germline ends. Germline CDR1 SGHRS, CDR2 YFSETQ. CDR3 nucleotide sequence: TGCGCCAGCAGCCTATCCTTCGGGGGACAGACTAGCTCCTACAATGAGCAGTTCTTC. Amino acid sequence: CASSLSFGGQTSSYNEQFF.

The chain joins TRBV27 to TRBJ2-6; D uncertain. Germline assignment: CDR1 MNHEY and CDR2 SMNVEV (reference sequence). The CDR3 is 15 amino acids. Trimming removed 8 bases at V and 0 bases at J, with 11 bases between. DNA for the CDR3: TGTGCCAGCGGAACAACGGGCTCTGGGGCCAACGTCCTGACTTTC. This gives the protein CASGTTGSGANVLTF.

This chain joins TRBV21-1 and TRBJ2-1; TRBD1 is the table's D call and was not checked against the DNA. TRBV21-1 has pseudogene status. The CDR3 is 15 amino acids. The CDR3 sequence: CASSKTDRGDNEQFF. Here the CDR3 DNA reads TGTGCCAGCAGCAAGACGGACAGGGGAGACAATGAGCAGTTCTTC.

This clonotype was recorded a few times. This chain uses TRBV12-3 or TRBV12-4 with TRBJ2-7; TRBD1 agrees at 7 bases. The CDR3 extends over 14 amino acids. The V segment lost 5 bases and the J segment 5 bases; nucleotides outside the gene matches: 9. CDR3 bases: TGTGCCAGCAGTGCTAGGACAGGCGCGGACGAGCAGTACTTC. It encodes CASSARTGADEQYF.

The sample holds many counts of this clonotype. The chain joins TRBV27 to TRBJ2-7; 13 bases agree with TRBD2. Germline-derived CDR1 and CDR2 are MNHEY and SMNVEV (reference sequence). V shed 6 bases, J shed 3 bases, and the junction held 8 bases outside the gene matches. The CDR3 consists of 16 residues. The chain's CDR3 is CASSPPGLAGRYEQYF. The CDR3 nucleotides are TGTGCCAGCAGCCCCCCGGGACTAGCGGGGCGCTACGAGCAGTACTTC.

The chain couples TRBV7-2 to TRBJ1-1, with 7 bases aligning to TRBD1. After removal of 4 bases from V and 4 bases from J, the junction contained 9 bases not matched to a gene. CDR1 is SGHTA, CDR2 FQGNSA, per germline. CDR3 length: 15 residues. The CDR3 DNA follows: TGTGCCAGCAGCTCCTCGACAGGGTGGACCACTGAAGCTTTCTTT. The encoded protein is CASSSSTGWTTEAFF.

The rearrangement joins TRBV5-1 to TRBJ1-2; possible D gene TRBD1, 6 bases. Between the trimmed V and J ends, which lost 3 bases and 4 bases, there was a span of 16 bases. In germline, CDR1 is SGHRS, CDR2 YFSETQ. CDR3 length: 15 residues. CDR3 bases: TGCGCCAGCAGCTCCGATCCGGGACAACTCTATGGCTACACCTTC. The encoded protein is CASSSDPGQLYGYTF.

This clonotype occurred a few times. The chain joins TRBV19 to TRBJ1-4, with D unresolved. The V gene lost 7 bases and the J gene lost 0 bases, with 12 bases spanning the gap. CDR1 and CDR2 (germline): LNHDA, SQIVND (reference sequence). CDR3 length: 15 amino acids. The CDR3: CASTFRSATNEKLFF. The CDR3 DNA sequence: TGTGCCAGTACCTTCAGAAGTGCAACTAATGAAAAACTGTTTTTT.

This clonotype was picked up a small number of times. This sequence joins TRBV20-1 and TRBJ2-1; TRBD2 agrees at 7 bases. Germline V gene data show CDR1 as DFQATT and CDR2 as SNEGSKA (reference sequence). J gave up 3 bases and V 2 bases, and 4 bases lay outside the gene matches. The CDR3 is made up of 14 amino acids. CDR3 bases: TGCAGTGCTAGATCGGTAGCGGGCTACAATGAGCAGTTCTTC. Protein product: CSARSVAGYNEQFF.

The chain links TRBV7-9 to TRBJ2-6; TRBD1 matches at 10 bases. Looked up from germline, CDR1 is SEHNR and CDR2 is FQNEAQ (reference sequence). This CDR3 has 17 residues. Trimming took 5 bases from V and 0 from J; bases not matched to a gene: 4. DNA for the CDR3: TGTGCCAGCAGCCGGACAGGGGGTATCTCTGGGGCCAACGTCCTGACTTTC. Translation gives CASSRTGGISGANVLTF.

V is TRBV27 and J is TRBJ2-3; 8 bases are shared with TRBD1. From germline, CDR1 is MNHEY and CDR2 SMNVEV (reference sequence). The CDR3 totals 15 residues. Germline trimming cut 5 bases from V and 2 bases from J; bases unmatched to any gene: 6. The CDR3 region has the DNA TGTGCCAGCAGTATCTCAGGGGGCCCCACAGATACGCAGTATTTT. This gives the protein CASSISGGPTDTQYF.

J is TRBJ2-7 and V is TRBV5-1, with D tentatively TRBD1 (5 bases). CDR1 and CDR2 (germline): SGHRS, YFSETQ. Trimming left V 4 bases short and J 2 bases short, with 16 bases between. The CDR3 consists of 15 residues. The DNA of the CDR3 is TGCGCCAGCAGCATCGACAGAGACGCTACCTACGAGCAGTACTTC. Translation: CASSIDRDATYEQYF.